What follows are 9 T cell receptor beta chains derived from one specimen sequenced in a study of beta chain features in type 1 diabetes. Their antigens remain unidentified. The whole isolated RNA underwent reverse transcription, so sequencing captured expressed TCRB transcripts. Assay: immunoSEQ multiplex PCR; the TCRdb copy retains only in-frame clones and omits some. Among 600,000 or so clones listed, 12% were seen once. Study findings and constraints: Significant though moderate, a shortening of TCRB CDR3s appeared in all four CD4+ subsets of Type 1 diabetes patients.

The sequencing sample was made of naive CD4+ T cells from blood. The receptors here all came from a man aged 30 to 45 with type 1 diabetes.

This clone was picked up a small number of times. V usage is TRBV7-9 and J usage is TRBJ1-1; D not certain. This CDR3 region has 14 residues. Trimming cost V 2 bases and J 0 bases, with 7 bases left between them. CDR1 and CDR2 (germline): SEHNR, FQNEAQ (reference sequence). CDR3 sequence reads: CASSLKKMNTEAFF. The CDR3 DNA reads TGTGCCAGCAGCTTAAAAAAGATGAACACTGAAGCTTTCTTT.

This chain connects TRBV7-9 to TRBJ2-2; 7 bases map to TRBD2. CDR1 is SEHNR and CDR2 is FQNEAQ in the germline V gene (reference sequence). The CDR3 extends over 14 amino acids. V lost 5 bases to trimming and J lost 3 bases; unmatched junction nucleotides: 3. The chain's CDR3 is CASSRREHTGELFF. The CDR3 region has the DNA TGTGCCAGCAGCCGGCGGGAGCACACCGGGGAGCTGTTTTTT.

The CDR3 region has the DNA TGCGCCAGCAGGGAGGGCCGCGAGCAGTACTTC. Residues: CASREGREQYF. The gene calls are TRBV5-1 and TRBJ2-7; a weak D match, TRBD2 (6 bases). The CDR3 is 11 amino acids. Germline CDR1 and CDR2: SGHRS and YFSETQ. V was trimmed by 5 bases and J by 6 bases, leaving 9 bases between them. The entire variable domain, with the rest obtained from reference TRBV5-1 and TRBJ2-7, is as follows: KAGVTQTPRYLIKTRGQQVTLSCSPISGHRSVSWYQQTPGQGLQFLFEYFSETQRNKGNFPGRFSGRQFSNSRSEMNVSTLELGDSALYLCASREGREQYFGPGTRLTVT.

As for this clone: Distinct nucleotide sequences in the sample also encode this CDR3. Here the CDR3 reads CSVEGQGGTDTQYF. CDR3 coding DNA: TGCAGCGTTGAGGGCCAGGGGGGCACAGATACGCAGTATTTT. The J gene is TRBJ2-3, the V gene TRBV29-1, with 7 bases matching TRBD1. The CDR3 runs 14 residues. With 3 bases clipped from V and 1 base from J, the junction kept 4 bases outside the gene matches. The V gene's germline CDR1 is SQVTM and CDR2 ANQGSEA.

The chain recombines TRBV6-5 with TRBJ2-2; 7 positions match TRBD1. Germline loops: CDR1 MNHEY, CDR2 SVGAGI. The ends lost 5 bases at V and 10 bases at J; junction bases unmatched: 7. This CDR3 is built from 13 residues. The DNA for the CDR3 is TGTGCCAGCAGTACCGACAGGGCTGTGGAGCTGTTTTTT. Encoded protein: CASSTDRAVELFF.

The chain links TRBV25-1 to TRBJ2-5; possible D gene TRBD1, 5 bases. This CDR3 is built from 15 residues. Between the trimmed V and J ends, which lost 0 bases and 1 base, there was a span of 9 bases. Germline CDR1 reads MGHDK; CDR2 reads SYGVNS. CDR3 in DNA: TGTGCCAGCAGTGAATATCAAGGGGCCCAAGAGACCCAGTACTTC. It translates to CASSEYQGAQETQYF.

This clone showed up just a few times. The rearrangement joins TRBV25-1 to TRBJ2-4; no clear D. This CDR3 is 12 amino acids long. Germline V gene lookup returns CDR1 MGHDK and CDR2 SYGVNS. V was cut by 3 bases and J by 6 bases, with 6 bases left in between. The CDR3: CASSDGVNIQYF. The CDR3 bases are TGTGCCAGCAGTGACGGAGTAAACATTCAGTACTTC.

Here the CDR3 DNA reads TGTGCCAGCAGTACGAGACTAGCGGGAGGTACCGGGGAGCTGTTTTTT. Encoded protein: CASSTRLAGGTGELFF. The chain links TRBV2 to TRBJ2-2, with 13 bases fitting TRBD2. Losses at the gene ends were 5 bases for V and 5 bases for J; bases not matched to a gene: 5. CDR1 SNHLY and CDR2 FYNNEI come from the germline V gene. The CDR3 is 16 amino acids.

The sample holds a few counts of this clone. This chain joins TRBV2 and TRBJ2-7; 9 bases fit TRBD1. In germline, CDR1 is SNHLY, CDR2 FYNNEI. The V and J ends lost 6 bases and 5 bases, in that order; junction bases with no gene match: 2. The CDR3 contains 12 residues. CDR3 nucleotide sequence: TGTGCCAGCAGCGACAGGGGGGACGAGCAGTACTTC. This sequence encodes CASSDRGDEQYF.